This T cell receptor beta chain derives from a study of OX40 agonist ivuxolimab in advanced cancers. CDR3 length: 19 residues. Germline loops: CDR1 MNHEY, CDR2 SMNVEV (reference sequence). Trimming cost V 2 bases and J 4 bases, with 21 bases left between them. A history of autoimmune disease or systemic immunosuppression excluded patients. Method: immunoSEQ multiplex PCR; TCRdb's copy keeps in-frame clones and lacks some. The sample has roughly 77,000 clones; more than 65% are singletons. The J gene is TRBJ1-6, the V gene TRBV27, with D possibly matching TRBD1 (5 bases). The sequences come from CD4+ or CD8+ T cells sorted from blood, collected in a trial of the OX40 agonist ivuxolimab. The clonotype comes from an adult with an advanced solid tumor such as melanoma, head and neck, liver or kidney cancer. The CDR3 DNA sequence: TGTGCCAGCAGTTTAGAGGGCGAAGGGACGCGGCAGTATAATTCACCCCTCCACTTT. Translating gives CASSLEGEGTRQYNSPLHF.